Below are 30 T cell receptor beta chains sequenced from a single sample in a study of T cells expressing NK-cell markers. For each CDR3 protein, TCRdb gives one entry from its re-call of the 5' RACE reads, without DNA. The repertoire table contains 350,000 to 500,000 distinct CDR3 sequences. The sequencing input was blood T cells: a sorted CD56 or NKG2C T cell subset, CD4+ or CD8+ T cells, or bulk PBMC T cells (not recorded which). These receptors came from a woman between 18 and 70 years old in good health.

This chain joins TRBV24-1 and TRBJ1-1. Germline-derived CDR1 and CDR2 are KGHDR and SFDVKD. This CDR3 has 12 amino acids. This CDR3 is CATSDPRPEAFF.

CDR3 protein: CASSQGFVGQFF. The chain combines TRBV3-1 with TRBJ2-1. The CDR3 consists of 12 residues. Looked up from germline, CDR1 is LGHDT and CDR2 is YNNKEL (reference sequence).

The chain couples TRBV20-1 to TRBJ2-3; absent DNA, TCRdb's TRBD1 call cannot be checked. This CDR3 spans 15 amino acids. The germline V gene has CDR1 DFQATT and CDR2 SNEGSKA (reference sequence). The CDR3 reads CSARGSYVQAPTQYF.

The chain has TRBV29-1 and TRBJ1-1. The CDR3 length is 11 residues. Germline V lookup: CDR1 SQVTM, CDR2 ANQGSEA. CDR3 region: CSVDGPTEAFF.

The chain joins TRBV10-3 to TRBJ1-5. Looked up from germline, CDR1 is ENHRY and CDR2 is SYGVKD. This CDR3 region has 12 residues. CDR3 sequence reads: CAIQAGNQPQHF.

The rearrangement links TRBV29-1 to TRBJ1-5; with no DNA, the TCRdb D assignment of TRBD1 cannot be verified. The CDR3 runs to 14 residues. The germline V gene has CDR1 SQVTM and CDR2 ANQGSEA. The CDR3 region is CSVAQGNSNQPQHF.

The rearrangement joins TRBV5-1 to TRBJ2-3. Germline CDR1 is SGHRS and CDR2 is YFSETQ. This CDR3 is built from 15 residues. The chain's CDR3 is CASSPLGRGTDTQYF.

V is TRBV5-1 and J is TRBJ2-6; the D call from TCRdb, TRBD1, cannot be confirmed without DNA. The germline V gene encodes CDR1 SGHRS and CDR2 YFSETQ. There are 18 residues in the CDR3. This CDR3 reads CASSLSPRGTSGANVLTF.

This chain connects TRBV7-2 to TRBJ2-7; TCRdb's assignment of TRBD2 cannot be checked, as there is no DNA. CDR1 and CDR2 from the germline V gene are SGHTA and FQGNSA. The CDR3 is 14 residues long. CDR3 region: CASSLGTSGSEQYF.

This chain connects TRBV20-1 to TRBJ2-1; the TCRdb D gene call, TRBD2, has no DNA to confirm it. The CDR3 sequence is 16 residues long. The germline CDR1 and CDR2 sequences are DFQATT and SNEGSKA (reference sequence). This CDR3 is CSAVRTLAGTYNEQFF.

The chain joins TRBV6-2 or TRBV6-3 to TRBJ1-5; the D call of TRBD1 rests on TCRdb alone, since no DNA is present to check it. Germline CDR1 and CDR2: MNHEY and SVGEGT. This CDR3 is built from 14 residues. The CDR3 sequence: CASSGQGDHQPQHF.

The V gene is TRBV7-6, the J gene TRBJ1-1; the TCRdb call, TRBD1, lacks DNA for checking. Germline CDR1 SGHVS, CDR2 FNYEAQ. The length of the CDR3 is 13 residues. The CDR3 loop is CASSHWAETEAFF.

The CDR3 sequence is CAGLTRQETQYF. The chain couples TRBV6-2 or TRBV6-3 to TRBJ2-5; without DNA, the TCRdb call of TRBD2 cannot be checked. Germline values: CDR1 MNHEY, CDR2 SVGEGT. CDR3 size: 12 residues.

V and J are TRBV11-2 and TRBJ2-1. There are 11 residues in the CDR3. Per the germline V gene, CDR1 is SGHAT and CDR2 is FQNNGV. The chain's CDR3 is CASGADNEQFF. The whole variable domain, remainder taken from reference TRBV11-2 and TRBJ2-1, is EAGVAQSPRYKIIEKRQSVAFWCNPISGHATLYWYQQILGQGPKLLIQFQNNGVVDDSQLPKDRFSAERLKGVDSTLKIQPAKLEDSAVYLCASGADNEQFFGPGTRLTVL.

The rearrangement links TRBV6-1 to TRBJ2-7. Germline V CDR1 and CDR2: MNHNS, SASEGT. The CDR3 runs to 14 residues. The CDR3 sequence is CASSESPVSYEQYF.

This clonotype is called medium-sized based on its frequency. CDR3 sequence reads: CASSSRLAGVHEQFF. This rearrangement joins TRBV12-3 or TRBV12-4 to TRBJ2-1; with no DNA, the TCRdb D assignment of TRBD2 cannot be verified. The CDR3 contains 15 residues.

The V call is TRBV2, the J call TRBJ1-1; TCRdb calls TRBD1, which cannot be checked without DNA. Germline V CDR1 and CDR2: SNHLY, FYNNEI. The CDR3 covers 14 residues. The CDR3 loop is CASRSRGLNTEAFF. Full variable domain (missing parts from reference TRBV2 and TRBJ1-1): EPEVTQTPSHQVTQMGQEVILRCVPISNHLYFYWYRQILGQKVEFLVSFYNNEISEKSEIFDDQFSVERPDGSNFTLKIRSTKLEDSAMYFCASRSRGLNTEAFFGQGTRLTVV.

V is TRBV5-6 and J is TRBJ2-1; TCRdb's D call of TRBD1 is untestable without DNA. The CDR3 is 15 residues long. In germline, CDR1 is SGHDT, CDR2 YYEEEE. CDR3 region: CASSFGSLQGDEQFF.

The rearrangement uses TRBV20-1 and TRBJ2-3; no DNA is available, so the TRBD1 call from TCRdb remains unchecked. This CDR3 is built from 15 residues. Germline V gives CDR1 DFQATT, CDR2 SNEGSKA (reference sequence). The CDR3 sequence: CSARDQVHGPDTQYF.

V and J are TRBV13 and TRBJ1-2. From germline, CDR1 is PRHDT and CDR2 FYEKMQ (reference sequence). The CDR3 totals 17 residues. The CDR3 loop is CASSGSERRRLNYGYTF.

This chain links TRBV18 with TRBJ2-7; no DNA is available, so the TRBD1 call from TCRdb remains unchecked. CDR1 and CDR2 (germline): KGHSH, LQKENI. The CDR3 has 14 residues. The CDR3: CASSHNDRFAEQYF. The full variable domain, in which reference TRBV18 and TRBJ2-7 provide the parts outside the CDR3, is NAGVMQNPRHLVRRRGQEARLRCSPMKGHSHVYWYRQLPEEGLKFMVYLQKENIIDESGMPKERFSAEFPKEGPSILRIQQVVRGDSAAYFCASSHNDRFAEQYFGPGTRLTVT.

The chain carries TRBV14 and TRBJ2-3; TCRdb gives TRBD2 as the D gene, but with no DNA this cannot be confirmed. CDR3 size: 19 residues. CDR1 SGHDN and CDR2 FVKESK come from the germline V gene. This CDR3 is CASSRTVVAGKASTDTQYF.

The CDR3 loop is CASSQGSRGATTDTQYF. The chain couples TRBV4-3 to TRBJ2-3; TCRdb's D call, TRBD2, is unchecked because there is no DNA. This CDR3 region has 17 residues. From germline, CDR1 is LGHNA and CDR2 YSLEER.

This sequence joins TRBV19 and TRBJ2-3; absent DNA, TCRdb's TRBD2 call cannot be checked. Germline CDR1 and CDR2: LNHDA and SQIVND (reference sequence). There are 13 residues in the CDR3. CDR3 in amino acids: CASRELAVDTQYF.

The rearrangement joins TRBV18 to TRBJ1-3. The CDR3 totals 13 residues. Per germline, CDR1 KGHSH and CDR2 LQKENI. The CDR3 spells CASSPLVGDTIYF. The complete variable domain, with remaining parts taken from reference TRBV18 and TRBJ1-3, reads NAGVMQNPRHLVRRRGQEARLRCSPMKGHSHVYWYRQLPEEGLKFMVYLQKENIIDESGMPKERFSAEFPKEGPSILRIQQVVRGDSAAYFCASSPLVGDTIYFGEGSWLTVV.

The gene calls are TRBV20-1 and TRBJ2-1; TCRdb returns TRBD1, unconfirmable since there is no DNA. The CDR3 is made up of 13 amino acids. Germline V lookup: CDR1 DFQATT, CDR2 SNEGSKA (reference sequence). The CDR3 loop reads CRLPGTVPNEQFF.

The chain has TRBV19 and TRBJ2-7; TCRdb's assignment of TRBD2 cannot be checked, as there is no DNA. Germline V CDR1 and CDR2: LNHDA, SQIVND (reference sequence). The CDR3 totals 15 residues. CDR3: CASSWSGGDSYEQYF.

The chain combines TRBV19 with TRBJ2-4; TCRdb picks TRBD1, but there is no DNA to check that call. The CDR3 has 13 amino acids. Per germline, CDR1 LNHDA and CDR2 SQIVND (reference sequence). The CDR3 loop reads CASIAGQGNIQYF. Based on the CDR3 plus reference TRBV19 and TRBJ2-4, the full variable domain is DGGITQSPKYLFRKEGQNVTLSCEQNLNHDAMYWYRQDPGQGLRLIYYSQIVNDFQKGDIAEGYSVSREKKESFPLTVTSAQKNPTAFYLCASIAGQGNIQYFGAGTRLSVL.

CDR3 protein: CASSPGQNQETQYF. V and J are TRBV12-3 or TRBV12-4 and TRBJ2-5; TCRdb picks TRBD1, but there is no DNA to check that call. This CDR3 spans 14 amino acids.

This chain uses TRBV29-1 with TRBJ1-1; lacking DNA, the TRBD1 call made by TCRdb goes unchecked. Germline V gives CDR1 SQVTM, CDR2 ANQGSEA. This CDR3 is 11 amino acids long. The CDR3 protein is CSVWPGTEAFF.